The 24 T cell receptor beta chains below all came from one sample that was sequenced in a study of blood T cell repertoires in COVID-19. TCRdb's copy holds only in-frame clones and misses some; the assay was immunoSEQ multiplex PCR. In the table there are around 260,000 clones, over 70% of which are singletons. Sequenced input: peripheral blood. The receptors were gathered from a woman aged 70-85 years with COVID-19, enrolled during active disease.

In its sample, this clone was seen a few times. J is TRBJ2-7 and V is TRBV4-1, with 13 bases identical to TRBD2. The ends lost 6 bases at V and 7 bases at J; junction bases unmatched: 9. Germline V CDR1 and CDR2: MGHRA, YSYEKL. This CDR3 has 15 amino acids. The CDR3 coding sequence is TGCGCCAGCAGGGAAACCGGGACTAGCGGGAAGGAGCAGTACTTC. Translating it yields CASRETGTSGKEQYF.

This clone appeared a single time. DNA of the CDR3: TGTGCCATACAGACAGGGGGTCAGGCAGATACGCAGTATTTT. This translates into CAIQTGGQADTQYF. This chain joins TRBV10-3 and TRBJ2-3; 9 bases are shared with TRBD1. Germline-derived CDR1 and CDR2 are ENHRY and SYGVKD. The CDR3 covers 14 residues. V lost 9 bases, J lost 4 bases, and 8 bases stayed unmatched.

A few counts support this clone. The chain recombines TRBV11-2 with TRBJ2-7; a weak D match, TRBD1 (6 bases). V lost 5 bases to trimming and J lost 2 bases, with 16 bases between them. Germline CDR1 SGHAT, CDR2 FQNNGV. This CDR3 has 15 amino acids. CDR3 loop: CASSARDTNAYEQYF. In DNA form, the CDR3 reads TGTGCCAGCAGCGCCCGGGACACCAACGCCTACGAGCAGTACTTC.

CDR3 in amino acids: CASSEPRGGNYGYTF. CDR3 bases: TGTGCCAGCAGTGAACCTCGGGGGGGAAACTATGGCTACACCTTC. The chain links TRBV25-1 to TRBJ1-2; D is possibly TRBD1 (5 bases). Trimming pared 2 bases from V and 2 bases from J, leaving 12 bases between. Germline V lookup: CDR1 MGHDK, CDR2 SYGVNS. The CDR3 has 15 residues.

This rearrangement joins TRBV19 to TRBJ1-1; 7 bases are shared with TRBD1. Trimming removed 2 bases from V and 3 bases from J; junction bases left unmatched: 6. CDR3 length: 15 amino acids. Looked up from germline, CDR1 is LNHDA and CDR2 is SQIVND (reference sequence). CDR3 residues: CASSIYYRGDTEAFF. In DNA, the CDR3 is TGTGCCAGTAGTATATACTACAGGGGAGACACTGAAGCTTTCTTT.

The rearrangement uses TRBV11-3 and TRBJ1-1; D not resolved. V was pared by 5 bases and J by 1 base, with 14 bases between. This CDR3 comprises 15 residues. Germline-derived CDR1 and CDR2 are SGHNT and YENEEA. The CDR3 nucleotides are TGTGCCAGCAGCCTAACGACTCGGGGGAACACTGAAGCTTTCTTT. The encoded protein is CASSLTTRGNTEAFF.

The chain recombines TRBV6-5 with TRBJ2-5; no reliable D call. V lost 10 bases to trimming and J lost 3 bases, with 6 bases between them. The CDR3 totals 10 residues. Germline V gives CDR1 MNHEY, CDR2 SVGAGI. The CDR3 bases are TGTGCCACCCAGGAAGAGACCCAGTACTTC. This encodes CATQEETQYF.

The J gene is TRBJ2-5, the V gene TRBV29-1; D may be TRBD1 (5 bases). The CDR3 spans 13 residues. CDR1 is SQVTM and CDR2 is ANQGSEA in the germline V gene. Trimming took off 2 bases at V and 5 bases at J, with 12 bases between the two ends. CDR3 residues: CSVERGLSETQYF. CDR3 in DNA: TGCAGCGTTGAAAGGGGATTAAGCGAGACCCAGTACTTC.

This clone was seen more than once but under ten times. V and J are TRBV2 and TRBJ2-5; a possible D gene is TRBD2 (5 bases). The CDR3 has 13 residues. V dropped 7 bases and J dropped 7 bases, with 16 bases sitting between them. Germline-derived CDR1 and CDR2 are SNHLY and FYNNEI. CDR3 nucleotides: TGTGCCAGCACTACACGGACTGCAGGGACCCAGTACTTC. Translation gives CASTTRTAGTQYF.

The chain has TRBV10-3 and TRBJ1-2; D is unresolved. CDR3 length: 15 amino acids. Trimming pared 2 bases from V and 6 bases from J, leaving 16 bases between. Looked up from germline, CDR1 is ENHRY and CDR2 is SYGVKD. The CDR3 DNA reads TGTGCCATCAGTGAGGGAGGACGAATGAGGGATGGCTACACCTTC. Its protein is CAISEGGRMRDGYTF.

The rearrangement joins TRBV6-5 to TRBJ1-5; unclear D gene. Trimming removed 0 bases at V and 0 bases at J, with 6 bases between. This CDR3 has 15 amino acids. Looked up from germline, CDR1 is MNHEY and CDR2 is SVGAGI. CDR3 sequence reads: CASSYSSGSNQPQHF. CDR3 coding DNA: TGTGCCAGCAGTTACTCGAGTGGTAGCAATCAGCCCCAGCATTTT.

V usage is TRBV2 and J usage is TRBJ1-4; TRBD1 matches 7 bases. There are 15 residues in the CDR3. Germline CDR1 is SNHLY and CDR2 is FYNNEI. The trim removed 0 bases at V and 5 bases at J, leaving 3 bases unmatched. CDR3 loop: CASSEAGQKNEKLFF. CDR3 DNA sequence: TGTGCCAGCAGTGAAGCGGGACAGAAGAATGAAAAACTGTTTTTT.

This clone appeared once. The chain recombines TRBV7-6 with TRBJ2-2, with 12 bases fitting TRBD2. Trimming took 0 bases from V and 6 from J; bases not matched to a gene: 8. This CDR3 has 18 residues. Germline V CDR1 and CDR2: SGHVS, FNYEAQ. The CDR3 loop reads CASSLAPLLAGGSGELFF. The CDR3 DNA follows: TGTGCCAGCAGCTTAGCGCCCCTACTAGCGGGAGGTTCCGGGGAGCTGTTTTTT.

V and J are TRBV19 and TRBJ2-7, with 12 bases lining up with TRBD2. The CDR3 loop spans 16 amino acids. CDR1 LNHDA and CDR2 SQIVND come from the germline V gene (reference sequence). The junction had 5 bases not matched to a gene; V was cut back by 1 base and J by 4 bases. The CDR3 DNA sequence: TGTGCCAGTAGTATAGGGCTAGCGGGAGGGCCTTACGAGCAGTACTTC. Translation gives CASSIGLAGGPYEQYF.

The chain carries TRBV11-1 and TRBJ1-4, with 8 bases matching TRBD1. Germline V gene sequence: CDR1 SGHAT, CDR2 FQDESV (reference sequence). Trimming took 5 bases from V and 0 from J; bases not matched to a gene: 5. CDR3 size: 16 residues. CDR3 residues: CASSPTTGATNEKLFF. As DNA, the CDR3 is TGTGCCAGCAGCCCAACGACAGGGGCAACTAATGAAAAACTGTTTTTT. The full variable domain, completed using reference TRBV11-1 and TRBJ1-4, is EAEVAQSPRYKITEKSQAVAFWCDPISGHATLYWYRQILGQGPELLVQFQDESVVDDSQLPKDRFSAERLKGVDSTLKIQPAELGDSAMYLCASSPTTGATNEKLFFGSGTQLSVL.

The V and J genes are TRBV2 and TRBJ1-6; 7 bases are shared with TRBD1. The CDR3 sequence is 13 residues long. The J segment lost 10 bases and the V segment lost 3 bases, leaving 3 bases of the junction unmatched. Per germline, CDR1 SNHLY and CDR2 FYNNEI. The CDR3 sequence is CASSDRGKSPLHF. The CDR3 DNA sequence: TGTGCCAGCAGTGACAGGGGGAAATCACCCCTCCACTTT.

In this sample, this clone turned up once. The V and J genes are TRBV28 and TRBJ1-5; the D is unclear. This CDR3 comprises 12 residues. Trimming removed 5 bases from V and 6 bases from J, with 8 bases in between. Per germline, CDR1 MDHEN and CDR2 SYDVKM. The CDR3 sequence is CASSTGVQPQHF. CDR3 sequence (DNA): TGTGCCAGCAGTACCGGGGTTCAGCCCCAGCATTTT.

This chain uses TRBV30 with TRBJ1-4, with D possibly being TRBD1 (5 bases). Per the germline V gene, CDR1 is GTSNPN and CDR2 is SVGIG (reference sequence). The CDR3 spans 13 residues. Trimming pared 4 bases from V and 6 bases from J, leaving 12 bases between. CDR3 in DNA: TGTGCCTGGAACGGGGGATGGGATGAAAAACTGTTTTTT. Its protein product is CAWNGGWDEKLFF.

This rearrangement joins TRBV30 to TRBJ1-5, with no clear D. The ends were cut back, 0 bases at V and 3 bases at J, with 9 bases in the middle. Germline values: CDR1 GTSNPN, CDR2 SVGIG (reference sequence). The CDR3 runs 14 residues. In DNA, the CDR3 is TGTGCCTGGAGTGTACAAGTTCTCAATCAGCCCCAGCATTTT. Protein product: CAWSVQVLNQPQHF.

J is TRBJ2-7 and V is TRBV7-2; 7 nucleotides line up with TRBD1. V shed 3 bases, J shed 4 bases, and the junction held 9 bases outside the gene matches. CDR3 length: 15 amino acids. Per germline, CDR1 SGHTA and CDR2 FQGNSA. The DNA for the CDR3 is TGTGCCAGCAGCTTCAAGGGGGCTTTAGTGTACGAGCAGTACTTC. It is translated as CASSFKGALVYEQYF.

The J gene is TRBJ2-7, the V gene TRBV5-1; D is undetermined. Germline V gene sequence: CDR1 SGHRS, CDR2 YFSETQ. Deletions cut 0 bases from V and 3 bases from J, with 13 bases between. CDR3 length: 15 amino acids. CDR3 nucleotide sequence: TGCGCCAGCAGCTTGGCCAGTTCTCCGATCTACGAGCAGTACTTC. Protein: CASSLASSPIYEQYF.

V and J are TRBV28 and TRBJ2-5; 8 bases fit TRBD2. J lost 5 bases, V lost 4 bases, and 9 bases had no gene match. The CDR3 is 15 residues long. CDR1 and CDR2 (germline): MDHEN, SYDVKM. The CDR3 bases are TGTGCCAGCAGTTCCTCGGGAGGGGACTTGGAGACCCAGTACTTC. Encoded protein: CASSSSGGDLETQYF.

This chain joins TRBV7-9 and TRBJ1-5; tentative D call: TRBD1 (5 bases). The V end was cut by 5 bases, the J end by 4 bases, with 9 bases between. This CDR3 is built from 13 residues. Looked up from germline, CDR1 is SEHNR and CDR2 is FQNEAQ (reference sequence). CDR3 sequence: CASSNPGNQPQHF. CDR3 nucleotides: TGTGCCAGCAGCAACCCAGGGAATCAGCCCCAGCATTTT.

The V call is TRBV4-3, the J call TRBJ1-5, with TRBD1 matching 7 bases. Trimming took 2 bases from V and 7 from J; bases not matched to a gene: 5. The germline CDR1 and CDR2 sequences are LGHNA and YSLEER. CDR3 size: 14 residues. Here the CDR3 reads CASSQNTGDQPQHF. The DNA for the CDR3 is TGCGCCAGCAGCCAAAACACAGGGGACCAGCCCCAGCATTTT.